These 10 T cell receptor beta chains were sequenced from one sample in a study of Graves' ophthalmopathy and Graves' hyperthyroidism. TCR beta CDR3 regions were amplified from RNA transcripts. Investigators did first-round RT-PCR with HTBI primers, then second-round multiplex PCR. TCRdb redid the calling of the multiplex PCR reads with MiXCR, one entry per CDR3 protein. Here the sample spans roughly 380,000 distinct CDR3 sequences, 15% being singletons. What was sequenced was peripheral blood. Every receptor here comes from a woman aged 18-29 years with stable Graves' hyperthyroidism.

This clonotype was observed a few times. The chain has TRBV20-1 and TRBJ1-1; TRBD1 matches 9 bases. The germline V gene encodes CDR1 DFQATT and CDR2 SNEGSKA (reference sequence). CDR3 length: 16 amino acids. After removal of 1 base from V and 0 bases from J, the junction contained 6 bases not matched to a gene. The CDR3 here is CSARAGTGLMNTEAFF. For the CDR3, the DNA is TGCAGTGCTAGAGCCGGGACAGGGCTTATGAACACTGAAGCTTTCTTT.

This clonotype came up a few times. DNA for the CDR3: TGTGCTAGAAACCTCACTAGCCTCCCAGAGACCCAGTACTTC. Its protein is CARNLTSLPETQYF. V usage is TRBV12-5 and J usage is TRBJ2-5; D perhaps matches TRBD2 (6 bases). V was cut by 9 bases and J by 4 bases, with 18 bases left in between. Germline lookup yields CDR1 LGHNT and CDR2 FRNRAP. The CDR3 is 14 amino acids.

At least ten counts were recorded for this clonotype. V usage is TRBV6-6 and J usage is TRBJ1-1; no clear D. The CDR3 totals 14 residues. Trimming stripped 4 bases from V and 5 bases from J, with 14 bases between. Germline values: CDR1 MNHNY, CDR2 SVGAGI (reference sequence). CDR3 nucleotides: TGTGCCAGCAGTTTACGGCCCCTGGGAACTGAAGCTTTCTTT. Amino acid sequence: CASSLRPLGTEAFF.

This clonotype was recorded many times. The V and J genes are TRBV9 and TRBJ1-1; a possible D gene is TRBD1 (6 bases). The V end was cut by 0 bases, the J end by 7 bases, with 16 bases between. The CDR3 contains 15 residues. Germline V gene lookup returns CDR1 SGDLS and CDR2 YYNGEE. The CDR3 reads CASSVGPGGQDEAFF. In nucleotides, the CDR3 is TGTGCCAGCAGCGTAGGGCCCGGGGGGCAAGATGAAGCTTTCTTT.

In its sample, this clonotype was seen many times. CDR3: CASSFQGTNYGYTF. The CDR3 DNA is TGCGCCAGCAGCTTTCAGGGGACTAACTATGGCTACACCTTC. V and J are TRBV5-1 and TRBJ1-2; D perhaps matches TRBD1 (6 bases). The V end was cut by 2 bases, the J end by 0 bases, with 8 bases between. This CDR3 is built from 14 residues. Per germline, CDR1 SGHRS and CDR2 YFSETQ.

This clonotype has more than one count but fewer than ten. V and J are TRBV6-1 and TRBJ2-3; 7 bases map to TRBD2. The V gene's germline CDR1 is MNHNS and CDR2 SASEGT. Trimming cost V 6 bases and J 0 bases; bases outside gene matches: 9. This CDR3 has 16 residues. The CDR3 nucleotides are TGTGCCAGCAGCGTGATGCTAGCGGCTAGCACAGATACGCAGTATTTT. Encoded protein: CASSVMLAASTDTQYF.

In regard to this clonotype: Just one base apart from a much larger clone, this may be a read error. V and J are TRBV11-3 and TRBJ1-1; a possible D gene is TRBD1 (6 bases). Germline loops: CDR1 SGHNT, CDR2 YENEEA. The germline V and J ends were trimmed by 7 bases and 2 bases, with 17 bases remaining between them. The CDR3 totals 15 residues. In nucleotides, the CDR3 is TGTGCCAGCATCACTCCGGGACAAATTAACACTGAAGCTTTCTTT. This gives the protein CASITPGQINTEAFF.

This clonotype was recorded at least ten times. The V call is TRBV4-1, the J call TRBJ2-7; the match to TRBD1 covers 8 bases. This CDR3 spans 16 amino acids. CDR1 MGHRA and CDR2 YSYEKL come from the germline V gene. The V and J ends lost 0 bases and 0 bases, in that order; junction bases with no gene match: 4. The CDR3 sequence is CASSQDYGQGSYEQYF. CDR3 coding DNA: TGCGCCAGCAGCCAAGATTACGGACAGGGCTCCTACGAGCAGTACTTC.

This clonotype showed up many times. This chain links TRBV24-1 with TRBJ2-7; tentative D call: TRBD1 (6 bases). Germline V lookup: CDR1 KGHDR, CDR2 SFDVKD. V was shortened by 5 bases and J by 1 base, with 8 bases between the two germline ends. This CDR3 has 13 amino acids. The CDR3 protein is CATSGGPSYEQYF. CDR3 DNA sequence: TGTGCCACCAGTGGGGGGCCGTCCTACGAGCAGTACTTC.

Many counts were recorded for this clonotype. The V gene is TRBV27, the J gene TRBJ2-5, with D perhaps matching TRBD1 (5 bases). The CDR3 consists of 13 residues. The germline CDR1 and CDR2 sequences are MNHEY and SMNVEV (reference sequence). The germline V and J ends were trimmed by 6 bases and 7 bases, with 15 bases remaining between them. The CDR3 loop reads CASRPSGMWTQYF. The CDR3 bases are TGTGCCAGCAGACCGTCAGGGATGTGGACCCAGTACTTC.